What follows describes a single T cell receptor beta chain. Its antigen is unidentified. Mismatch with germline at one junction end may stem from a read error. From germline, CDR1 is MDHEN and CDR2 SYDVKM. CDR3 length equals 15 residues. It was with a sample-barcoded 5' primer and a J-beta primer mix that a second PCR of roughly 7 to 11 cycles was run. TCRdb independently ran MiXCR on the 5' RACE reads; one entry per CDR3 protein. The table includes 1.5 million to 1.9 million distinct CDR3 sequences, 35% to 45% detected once. The data belong to a study of blood T cells in healthy people across ages. Whole-study results and caveats: Considered underestimates were the diversity estimates obtained from one million T cells.

Drawing of peripheral blood yielded roughly 10 milliliters from each donor. V is TRBV28 and J is TRBJ2-1; possible D gene TRBD1, 6 bases. The receptor was derived from a young woman in good health. The sample taken for sequencing was blood. The CDR3, as DNA: TGTGCCAGCAGTTGGGCCGGGACATCCTACAATGAGCGGTTCTTC. Protein sequence: CASSWAGTSYNERFF.